One and the same sample provided the 28 T cell receptor delta chains below, sequenced in a study of human gamma delta and Vdelta1 T cells. These receptors' antigens are unknown. TCRdb fed the PCR reads to CATT. The sample has about 13,000 delta-chain clones, over 40% seen once; the top ten hold roughly 1.6%. The sequencing sample was made of Vdelta1 gamma-delta T cells from blood grown in culture (DOT cells). These receptor sequences come from a human donor in good health.

The V gene is TRDV1, the J gene TRDJ1; D gene ambiguous. In germline, CDR1 is TSWWSYY, CDR2 QGS. V lost 5 bases to trimming and J lost 2 bases, with 33 bases between them. The CDR3 has 21 residues. In DNA form, the CDR3 reads TGTGCTCTTGGGCGATATCTGGCCCCCAAAGGTTTCTCCCGACATACCGATAAACTCATCTTT. Translation: CALGRYLAPKGFSRHTDKLIF.

This chain links TRDV1 with TRDJ1, with 12 nucleotides matching TRDD3. CDR3 length equals 15 residues. Per the germline V gene, CDR1 is TSWWSYY and CDR2 is QGS. V shed 5 bases and J 8 bases; nucleotides not matched to a gene: 9. CDR3 protein: CALGRSSGGYEKLIF. DNA for the CDR3: TGTGCTCTTGGGAGATCGTCTGGGGGATACGAAAAACTCATCTTT.

The chain couples TRDV1 to TRDJ1, with 9 bases aligning to TRDD3. Germline values: CDR1 TSWWSYY, CDR2 QGS. The CDR3 sequence is 19 residues long. V shed 0 bases, J shed 8 bases, and the junction held 19 bases outside the gene matches. CDR3 nucleotide sequence: TGTGCTCTTGGGGAACTAGGACGGGGGATACTCACCCCCACGGGGAAACTCATCTTT. Protein sequence: CALGELGRGILTPTGKLIF.

The V gene is TRDV1, the J gene TRDJ1, with 7 bases fitting TRDD3. Per germline, CDR1 TSWWSYY and CDR2 QGS. V shed 0 bases, J shed 0 bases, and the junction held 19 bases outside the gene matches. CDR3 length: 21 residues. CDR3 in amino acids: CALGELGSPYATGEHTDKLIF. The CDR3 bases are TGTGCTCTTGGGGAACTCGGGTCCCCCTACGCTACTGGGGAACACACCGATAAACTCATCTTT.

The rearrangement uses TRDV3 and TRDJ1; TRDD3 matches 9 bases. Per the germline V gene, CDR1 is TVYSNPD and CDR2 is GDNSRS (reference sequence). The CDR3 is made up of 16 amino acids. V shed 2 bases, J shed 0 bases, and the junction held 10 bases outside the gene matches. Here the CDR3 DNA reads TGTGCCTTTTCCCCCGGTCACTGGGGGAACACCGATAAACTCATCTTT. Translation gives CAFSPGHWGNTDKLIF.

Only one count was recorded for this clone. The chain carries TRDV1 and TRDJ1, with 7 bases fitting TRDD3. After removal of 0 bases from V and 1 base from J, the junction contained 44 bases not matched to a gene. The CDR3 sequence is 29 residues long. The germline CDR1 and CDR2 sequences are TSWWSYY and QGS. This CDR3 reads CALGELPPNGAELLVEVLGIGRSTDKLIF. CDR3 DNA sequence: TGTGCTCTTGGGGAACTTCCTCCAAATGGCGCGGAACTTTTAGTCGAAGTACTGGGGATAGGACGTAGCACCGATAAACTCATCTTT.

V usage is TRDV1 and J usage is TRDJ1; D uncertain. The CDR3 is 15 residues long. With 7 bases removed from V and 0 bases from J, the gap between germline ends came to 15 bases. Germline loops: CDR1 TSWWSYY, CDR2 QGS. The CDR3 DNA sequence: TGTGCTCTTGCGTTTGAAGCCCCTCACACCGATAAACTCATCTTT. It codes for CALAFEAPHTDKLIF.

This clone has a single count. V usage is TRDV1 and J usage is TRDJ1, with D hard to call. The germline V gene encodes CDR1 TSWWSYY and CDR2 QGS. The CDR3 has 21 residues. V was clipped by 2 bases and J by 0 bases, with 28 bases between them. This chain's CDR3 is CALGEKFGPPRPSAHTDKLIF. The DNA for the CDR3 is TGTGCTCTTGGGGAAAAATTTGGCCCACCACGACCGAGTGCCCACACCGATAAACTCATCTTT.

This clone was counted a few times. The rearrangement uses TRDV1 and TRDJ2; 11 positions match TRDD3. Germline V gene lookup returns CDR1 TSWWSYY and CDR2 QGS. V dropped 2 bases and J dropped 3; count of bases not matched to a gene: 23. This CDR3 contains 23 residues. In nucleotides, the CDR3 is TGTGCTCTTGGGGAATTCAAGCCTTCCTTGGGGGATACGCAGGGGAGCATGACAGCACAACTCTTCTTT. Translating it yields CALGEFKPSLGDTQGSMTAQLFF.

The V call is TRDV1, the J call TRDJ1; no firm D call. The germline V gene has CDR1 TSWWSYY and CDR2 QGS. Trimming left V 1 base short and J 3 bases short, with 15 bases between. The CDR3 is 16 residues long. The CDR3 is CALGEPHFALADKLIF. CDR3 sequence (DNA): TGTGCTCTTGGGGAACCCCATTTCGCCCTGGCCGATAAACTCATCTTT.

This chain joins TRDV1 and TRDJ1; 9 nucleotides align to TRDD2. This CDR3 contains 20 residues. The trim removed 5 bases at V and 0 bases at J, leaving 19 bases unmatched. The V gene's germline CDR1 is TSWWSYY and CDR2 QGS. In DNA, the CDR3 is TGTGCTCTTGGGTCCCCCCGGCCTCCTTCCTACGGCCAGTACACCGATAAACTCATCTTT. Translating it yields CALGSPRPPSYGQYTDKLIF.

A few counts support this clone. The chain carries TRDV1 and TRDJ1; a weak D match, TRDD3 (5 bases). From germline, CDR1 is TSWWSYY and CDR2 QGS. The CDR3 spans 22 residues. Trimming took 5 bases from V and 2 from J, leaving 36 bases between them. CDR3 in amino acids: CALGRPGFAILGEPRRTDKLIF. CDR3 sequence (DNA): TGTGCTCTTGGGCGACCCGGCTTCGCAATACTCGGGGAACCCAGGAGGACCGATAAACTCATCTTT.

The table lists this clone with a few counts. The rearrangement links TRDV1 to TRDJ1; TRDD3 aligns across 13 bases. Germline V gene sequence: CDR1 TSWWSYY, CDR2 QGS. The CDR3 runs to 25 residues. With V trimmed by 4 bases and J by 0 bases, 29 bases remained unmatched. CDR3 bases: TGTGCTCTTGGGGGCATCACTTCCTACTCGGCACATACTGGGGGATACGCAGAGTACACCGATAAACTCATCTTT. Its translation is CALGGITSYSAHTGGYAEYTDKLIF.

The chain couples TRAV38-2/DV8 to TRDJ1, with 7 nucleotides matching TRDD3. This CDR3 is 21 amino acids long. Germline CDR1 reads TSESDYY; CDR2 reads QEAYKQQN. Trimming at V came to 1 base and at J to 3 bases, leaving 24 bases not matched to a gene. Here the CDR3 reads CAYRSPTRFYLGIPGADKLIF. The DNA for the CDR3 is TGTGCTTATAGGAGCCCCACTCGATTCTACCTCGGGATACCTGGGGCCGATAAACTCATCTTT.

The J gene is TRDJ1, the V gene TRDV1, with 9 bases matching TRDD3. The CDR3 runs to 23 residues. Germline V gene sequence: CDR1 TSWWSYY, CDR2 QGS. The V and J ends lost 5 bases and 0 bases, in that order; junction bases with no gene match: 28. CDR3 nucleotides: TGTGCTCTTGGGTCACACTTTCCCGAGCGCTTTGGTACTGGGGGAGGAGACACCGATAAACTCATCTTT. Its protein product is CALGSHFPERFGTGGGDTDKLIF.

The chain employs TRAV38-2/DV8 and TRDJ1, with a tentative D call TRDD2 (6 bases). The germline CDR1 and CDR2 sequences are TSESDYY and QEAYKQQN. V lost 5 bases and J lost 0, with 32 bases in between. The length of the CDR3 is 21 residues. The CDR3 bases are TGTGCTTATAGCGTAATCCATCTACCTTCCCACCCTTCGTTGTACACCGATAAACTCATCTTT. Translated: CAYSVIHLPSHPSLYTDKLIF.

The rearrangement uses TRDV1 and TRDJ1; TRDD3 matches at 8 bases. The germline V gene has CDR1 TSWWSYY and CDR2 QGS. V gave up 3 bases and J gave up 2 bases; unmatched junction bases: 20. CDR3 length: 20 amino acids. In DNA, the CDR3 is TGTGCTCTTGGGGAGCCCCTCCCTACAGATGGGGGATCTGATACCGATAAACTCATCTTT. Translation: CALGEPLPTDGGSDTDKLIF.

The J gene is TRDJ1, the V gene TRDV1; TRDD3 agrees at 7 bases. The germline CDR1 and CDR2 sequences are TSWWSYY and QGS. V was pared by 2 bases and J by 4 bases, with 10 bases of the junction left unmatched. The CDR3 sequence is 16 residues long. The CDR3 loop is CALGEVPGDDHDKLIF. CDR3 sequence (DNA): TGTGCTCTTGGGGAAGTTCCGGGGGATGATCACGATAAACTCATCTTT.

The chain recombines TRDV1 with TRDJ1, with TRDD3 matching 8 bases. This CDR3 has 15 residues. The V gene's germline CDR1 is TSWWSYY and CDR2 QGS. V lost 4 bases and J lost 9; bases outside the gene matches: 13. The CDR3 bases are TGTGCTCTTGGGGTATCAAAAATGGGGGATGAGGAACTCATCTTT. Amino acids: CALGVSKMGDEELIF.

This clone was detected once. The genes are TRDV1 and TRDJ1, with 9 bases identical to TRDD3. The CDR3 covers 24 residues. Germline CDR1 is TSWWSYY and CDR2 is QGS. The V and J ends lost 3 bases and 0 bases, in that order; junction bases with no gene match: 29. The CDR3 DNA sequence: TGTGCTCTTGGGGAGGGGCCTTCCCTAACACCGAATTTACTGGGGGAGAAGTACACCGATAAACTCATCTTT. This gives the protein CALGEGPSLTPNLLGEKYTDKLIF.

In this sample, this clone turned up a few times. This chain joins TRDV1 and TRDJ1; 10 bases match TRDD3. This CDR3 region has 28 residues. The ends lost 1 base at V and 0 bases at J; junction bases unmatched: 38. Per the germline V gene, CDR1 is TSWWSYY and CDR2 is QGS. DNA of the CDR3: TGTGCTCTTGGGGAACCAAAGGGGGAGATTCCTACGTTAGGTTCTAAATGGGGGATACCTGGGTACACCGATAAACTCATCTTT. Encoded protein: CALGEPKGEIPTLGSKWGIPGYTDKLIF.

This chain uses TRDV1 with TRDJ1, with 8 nucleotides matching TRDD3. CDR3 size: 16 residues. J gave up 3 bases and V 2 bases, and 8 bases lay outside the gene matches. Germline CDR1 and CDR2: TSWWSYY and QGS. CDR3 loop: CALGEIWGDIADKLIF. In DNA form, the CDR3 reads TGTGCTCTTGGGGAAATCTGGGGGGATATAGCCGATAAACTCATCTTT.

This clone has just a few counts. This chain uses TRDV1 with TRDJ1; 9 nucleotides line up with TRDD3. This CDR3 comprises 23 residues. The germline V gene encodes CDR1 TSWWSYY and CDR2 QGS. V gave up 4 bases and J gave up 0 bases; unmatched junction bases: 27. CDR3 nucleotides: TGTGCTCTTGGGGGGCCTTCTACGTACTGGGGGAAAACGCTCTTATGGTACACCGATAAACTCATCTTT. The encoded protein is CALGGPSTYWGKTLLWYTDKLIF.

The chain couples TRDV1 to TRDJ1, with D tentatively TRDD3 (10 bases). V dropped 1 base and J dropped 2 bases, with 23 bases sitting between them. In germline, CDR1 is TSWWSYY, CDR2 QGS. CDR3 length: 19 residues. CDR3 in amino acids: CALGERSFLLGDRTDKLIF. The CDR3 bases are TGTGCTCTTGGGGAACGCTCCTTCCTACTGGGGGATCGTACCGATAAACTCATCTTT.

V and J are TRDV1 and TRDJ1; 12 nucleotides match TRDD3. Trimming at V came to 5 bases and at J to 0 bases, leaving 25 bases not matched to a gene. The CDR3 contains 23 residues. Germline V gene lookup returns CDR1 TSWWSYY and CDR2 QGS. This chain's CDR3 is CALGSEIPPTDWGIPPYTDKLIF. In nucleotides, the CDR3 is TGTGCTCTTGGGTCCGAAATTCCTCCCACGGACTGGGGGATACCCCCGTACACCGATAAACTCATCTTT.

This clone was found a few times. This chain connects TRDV1 to TRDJ1; no firm D call. This CDR3 region has 15 residues. The germline V gene encodes CDR1 TSWWSYY and CDR2 QGS. The V and J ends lost 3 bases and 2 bases respectively, with 13 bases between them. CDR3 in amino acids: CALGECTSGTDKLIF. The DNA of the CDR3 is TGTGCTCTTGGGGAGTGTACTTCAGGAACCGATAAACTCATCTTT.

The genes are TRDV1 and TRDJ1; D possibly corresponds to TRDD3 (5 bases). In germline, CDR1 is TSWWSYY, CDR2 QGS. The CDR3 contains 26 residues. V gave up 0 bases and J gave up 0 bases, with 41 bases separating them. CDR3 loop: CALGELSPRNSYYQPGAPPYTDKLIF. CDR3 sequence (DNA): TGTGCTCTTGGGGAACTATCTCCCCGTAATTCTTACTACCAACCGGGGGCCCCTCCTTACACCGATAAACTCATCTTT.

This clone showed up just a few times. The chain links TRDV1 to TRDJ1, with 9 bases identical to TRDD2. This CDR3 has 20 amino acids. Germline CDR1 reads TSWWSYY; CDR2 reads QGS. V shed 0 bases and J 0 bases; nucleotides not matched to a gene: 14. CDR3 loop: CALGELYLPTVIAYTDKLIF. The CDR3 DNA is TGTGCTCTTGGGGAACTGTACCTTCCTACCGTTATTGCCTACACCGATAAACTCATCTTT.